The 11 T cell receptor beta chains below come from one sample, sequenced in a study of cytomegalovirus exposure and HLA in healthy donors. The data were produced by immunoSEQ multiplex PCR, yet TCRdb's version contains in-frame clones alone and is incomplete. The table lists 100,000 to 150,000 clones, 89% of them singletons. The material sequenced was PBMCs. The receptors shown here come from a woman younger than 30 in good health and CMV-seronegative.

This clone was seen only a few times. The chain uses TRBV7-2 and TRBJ2-2, with 11 bases that match TRBD2. Germline lookup yields CDR1 SGHTA and CDR2 FQGNSA. J gave up 7 bases and V 9 bases, and 4 bases lay outside the gene matches. This CDR3 comprises 13 residues. CDR3: CASRLAGNGELFF. As DNA, the CDR3 is TGTGCCAGTAGACTAGCGGGAAACGGGGAGCTGTTTTTT.

This sequence joins TRBV5-1 and TRBJ2-2, with 9 bases matching TRBD2. The CDR3 consists of 16 residues. The V segment lost 4 bases and the J segment 4 bases; nucleotides outside the gene matches: 8. Per the germline V gene, CDR1 is SGHRS and CDR2 is YFSETQ. The CDR3 reads CASSQLSGRGTGELFF. The CDR3 region has the DNA TGCGCCAGCAGCCAACTTAGCGGGAGAGGCACCGGGGAGCTGTTTTTT.

V gene TRBV4-1 combines with J gene TRBJ2-7; the D gene is possibly TRBD1 (5 bases). The V gene's germline CDR1 is MGHRA and CDR2 YSYEKL. The V end lost 2 bases, the J end lost 0 bases, and 20 bases lay between the germline ends. The CDR3 is made up of 18 amino acids. Written as DNA, the CDR3 is TGCGCCAGCAGCCAAATACCAAGAAGGGGTACGGGCTCCTACGAGCAGTACTTC. Translating gives CASSQIPRRGTGSYEQYF.

V is TRBV7-8 and J is TRBJ1-1; 7 bases line up with TRBD1. CDR1 is SGHVS and CDR2 is FQNEAQ in the germline V gene. Unmatched junction bases numbered 6, after V lost 5 bases and J lost 3 bases. The length of the CDR3 is 14 residues. This chain's CDR3 is CASSPGQLYTEAFF. As DNA, the CDR3 is TGTGCCAGCAGCCCGGGACAGCTATACACTGAAGCTTTCTTT.

This rearrangement joins TRBV9 to TRBJ1-3; D may be TRBD1 (6 bases). Trimming shortened V by 0 bases and J by 2 bases, and 9 bases separated the two germline ends. The CDR3 sequence is 15 residues long. Germline V CDR1 and CDR2: SGDLS, YYNGEE. This chain's CDR3 is CASSVDGQTGNTIYF. CDR3 DNA sequence: TGTGCCAGCAGCGTAGACGGACAGACTGGAAACACCATATATTTT.

V gene TRBV6-6 combines with J gene TRBJ1-1; D possibly corresponds to TRBD1 (5 bases). The V end was cut by 0 bases, the J end by 6 bases, with 8 bases between. CDR1 is MNHNY, CDR2 SVGAGI, per germline (reference sequence). This CDR3 has 13 residues. This CDR3 reads CASSYSGGAEAFF. CDR3 in DNA: TGTGCCAGCAGTTACTCGGGGGGGGCTGAAGCTTTCTTT.

The V call is TRBV7-8, the J call TRBJ2-6; D is unclear. The CDR3 covers 16 residues. Per germline, CDR1 SGHVS and CDR2 FQNEAQ. V was pared by 2 bases and J by 0 bases, with 8 bases between. For the CDR3, the DNA is TGTGCCAGCAGCTTAATCGCGATCTCTGGGGCCAACGTCCTGACTTTC. Residues: CASSLIAISGANVLTF.

The chain is built from TRBV19 and TRBJ2-7, with TRBD1 matching 8 bases. The V gene's germline CDR1 is LNHDA and CDR2 SQIVND (reference sequence). The trim removed 5 bases at V and 7 bases at J, leaving 10 bases unmatched. There are 14 residues in the CDR3. This CDR3 reads CASSVTGQGAEQYF. The CDR3 DNA reads as TGTGCCAGTAGTGTTACCGGACAGGGCGCGGAGCAGTACTTC. Looking up the rest from reference TRBV19 and TRBJ2-7 gives the full variable domain: DGGITQSPKYLFRKEGQNVTLSCEQNLNHDAMYWYRQDPGQGLRLIYYSQIVNDFQKGDIAEGYSVSREKKESFPLTVTSAQKNPTAFYLCASSVTGQGAEQYFGPGTRLTVT.

The V and J genes are TRBV19 and TRBJ2-1; 8 nucleotides match TRBD1. J lost 8 bases, V lost 4 bases, and 4 bases had no gene match. The CDR3 runs 13 residues. CDR1 and CDR2 (germline): LNHDA, SQIVND (reference sequence). The CDR3 loop reads CASSTQGADEQFF. The CDR3 bases are TGTGCCAGTAGTACCCAGGGGGCCGATGAGCAGTTCTTC.

J is TRBJ2-3 and V is TRBV4-1; tentative D call: TRBD1 (5 bases). The germline V gene encodes CDR1 MGHRA and CDR2 YSYEKL. There are 14 residues in the CDR3. V lost 1 base, J lost 6 bases, and 11 bases lay in between. CDR3 region: CASSQGRSGDTQYF. As DNA, the CDR3 is TGCGCCAGCAGCCAAGGGAGATCAGGGGATACGCAGTATTTT.

The chain recombines TRBV15 with TRBJ2-1; 9 bases map to TRBD2. The CDR3 covers 17 residues. The V segment lost 4 bases and the J segment 9 bases; nucleotides outside the gene matches: 16. Germline CDR1 and CDR2: LNHNV and YYDKDF (reference sequence). The CDR3 region is CATSTRPGTSLDLEQFF. As DNA, the CDR3 is TGTGCCACCAGCACAAGACCCGGGACTAGCCTTGATCTTGAGCAGTTCTTC.